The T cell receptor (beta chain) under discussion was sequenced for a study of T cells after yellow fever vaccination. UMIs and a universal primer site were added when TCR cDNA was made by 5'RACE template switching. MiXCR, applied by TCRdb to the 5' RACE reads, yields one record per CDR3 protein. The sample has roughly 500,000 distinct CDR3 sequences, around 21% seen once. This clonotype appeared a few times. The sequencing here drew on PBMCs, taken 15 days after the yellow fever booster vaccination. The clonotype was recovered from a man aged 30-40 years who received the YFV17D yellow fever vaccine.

This chain's CDR3 is CASSFAGRGEETQYF. In DNA, the CDR3 is TGTGCCAGCAGCTTCGCAGGCCGGGGAGAAGAGACCCAGTACTTC. The genes are TRBV7-9 and TRBJ2-5; TRBD2 is a possible D gene (5 bases). Trimming shortened V by 3 bases and J by 3 bases, and 14 bases separated the two germline ends. The CDR3 runs 15 residues. Germline V gives CDR1 SEHNR, CDR2 FQNEAQ (reference sequence).